This T cell receptor beta chain appears in the sequencing data of a study of blood T cell repertoires in COVID-19. As originally analysed: For nucleated cells, counts were estimated from reference gene primer amplification. Here immunoSEQ multiplex PCR was the method, and the copy in TCRdb shows in-frame clones only, minus some. That table supplies the V and J calls and clone size; D and trimming were determined from the DNA. Here the sample spans 90,000 to 140,000 clones, roughly 79% being singletons. This clone is a singleton in its sample. The CDR3 sequence is 15 residues long. Germline-derived CDR1 and CDR2 are LGHDT and YNNKEL (reference sequence). The V and J ends lost 3 bases and 4 bases respectively, with 15 bases between them.

Source material: peripheral blood. This TCR was recovered from a woman in her 70s with acute or convalescent COVID-19. This rearrangement joins TRBV3-1 (or the pseudogene TRBV3-2) to TRBJ1-1, with D perhaps TRBD1 (6 bases). The CDR3 nucleotides are TGTGCCAGCAGCCACCGCGGGCAGGGGATCACTGAAGCTTTCTTT. Amino acids: CASSHRGQGITEAFF.